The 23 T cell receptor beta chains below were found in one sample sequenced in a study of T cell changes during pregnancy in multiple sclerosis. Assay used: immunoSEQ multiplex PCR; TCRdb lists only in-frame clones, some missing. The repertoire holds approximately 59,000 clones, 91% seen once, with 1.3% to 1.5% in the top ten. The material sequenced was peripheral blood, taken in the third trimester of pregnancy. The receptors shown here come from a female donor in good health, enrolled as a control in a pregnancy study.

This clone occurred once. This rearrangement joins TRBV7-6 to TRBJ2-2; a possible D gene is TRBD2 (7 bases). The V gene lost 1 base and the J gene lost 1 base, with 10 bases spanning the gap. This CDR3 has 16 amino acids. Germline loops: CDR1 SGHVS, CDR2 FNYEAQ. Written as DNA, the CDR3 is TGTGCCAGCAGCTTAGGGGGGGGGCTGAACACCGGGGAGCTGTTTTTT. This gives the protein CASSLGGGLNTGELFF.

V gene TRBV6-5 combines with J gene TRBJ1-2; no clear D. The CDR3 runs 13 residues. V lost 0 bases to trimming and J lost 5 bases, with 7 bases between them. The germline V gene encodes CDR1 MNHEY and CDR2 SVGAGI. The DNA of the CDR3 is TGTGCCAGCAGTTACTCGAATCTATATGGCTACACCTTC. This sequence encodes CASSYSNLYGYTF.

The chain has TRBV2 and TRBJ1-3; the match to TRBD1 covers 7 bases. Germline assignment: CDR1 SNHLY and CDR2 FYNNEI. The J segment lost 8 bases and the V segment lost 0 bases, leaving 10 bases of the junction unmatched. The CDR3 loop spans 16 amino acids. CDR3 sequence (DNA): TGTGCCAGCAGTGAAGCTTTCCTACAGGGGCAAGACACCATATATTTT. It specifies CASSEAFLQGQDTIYF.

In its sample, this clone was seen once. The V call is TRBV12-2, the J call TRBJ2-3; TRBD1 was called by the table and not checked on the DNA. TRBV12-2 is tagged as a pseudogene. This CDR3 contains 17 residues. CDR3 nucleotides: TGTGCAAGTCGCGTCCCCGGGGACAGTAGGTGCACAGATACGCAGTATTTT. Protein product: CASRVPGDSRCTDTQYF.

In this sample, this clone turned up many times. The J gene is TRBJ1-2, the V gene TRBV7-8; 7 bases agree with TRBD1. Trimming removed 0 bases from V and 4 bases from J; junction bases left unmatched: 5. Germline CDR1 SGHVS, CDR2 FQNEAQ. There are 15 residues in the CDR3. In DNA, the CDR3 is TGTGCCAGCAGCTTAGCCGTGACAGGGCTCTATGGCTACACCTTC. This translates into CASSLAVTGLYGYTF.

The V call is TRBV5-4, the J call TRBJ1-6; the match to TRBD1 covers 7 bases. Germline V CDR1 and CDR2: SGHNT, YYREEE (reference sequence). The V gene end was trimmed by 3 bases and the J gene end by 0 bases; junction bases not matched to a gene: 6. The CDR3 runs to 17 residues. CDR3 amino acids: CASSSGQTSSYNSPLHF. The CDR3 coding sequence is TGTGCCAGCAGCTCGGGACAGACAAGCTCCTATAATTCACCCCTCCACTTT.

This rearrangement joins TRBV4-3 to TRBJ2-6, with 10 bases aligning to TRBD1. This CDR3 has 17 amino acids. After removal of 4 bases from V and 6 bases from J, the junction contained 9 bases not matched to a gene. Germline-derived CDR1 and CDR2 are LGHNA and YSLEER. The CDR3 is CASSPRDRGFEANVLTF. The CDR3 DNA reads TGCGCCAGCAGCCCTCGGGACAGGGGATTCGAGGCCAACGTCCTGACTTTC.

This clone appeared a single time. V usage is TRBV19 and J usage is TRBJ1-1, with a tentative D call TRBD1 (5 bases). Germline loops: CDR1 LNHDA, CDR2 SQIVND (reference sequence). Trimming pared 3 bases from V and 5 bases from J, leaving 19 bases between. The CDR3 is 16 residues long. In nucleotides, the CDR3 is TGTGCCAGTAGTATTGGAAGGGGAGGACTCACAACTGAAGCTTTCTTT. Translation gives CASSIGRGGLTTEAFF.

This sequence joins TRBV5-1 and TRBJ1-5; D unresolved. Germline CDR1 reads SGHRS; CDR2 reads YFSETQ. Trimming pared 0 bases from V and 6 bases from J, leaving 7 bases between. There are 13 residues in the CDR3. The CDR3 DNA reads TGCGCCAGCAGCTTGGAACCAGGTCAGCCCCAGCATTTT. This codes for CASSLEPGQPQHF. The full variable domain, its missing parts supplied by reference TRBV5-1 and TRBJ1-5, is KAGVTQTPRYLIKTRGQQVTLSCSPISGHRSVSWYQQTPGQGLQFLFEYFSETQRNKGNFPGRFSGRQFSNSRSEMNVSTLELGDSALYLCASSLEPGQPQHFGDGTRLSIL.

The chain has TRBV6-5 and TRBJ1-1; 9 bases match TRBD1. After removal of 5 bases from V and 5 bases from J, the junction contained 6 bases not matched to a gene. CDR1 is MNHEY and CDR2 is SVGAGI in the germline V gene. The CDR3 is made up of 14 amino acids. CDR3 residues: CASSGGQGWTEAFF. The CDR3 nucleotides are TGTGCCAGCAGTGGTGGACAGGGGTGGACTGAAGCTTTCTTT.

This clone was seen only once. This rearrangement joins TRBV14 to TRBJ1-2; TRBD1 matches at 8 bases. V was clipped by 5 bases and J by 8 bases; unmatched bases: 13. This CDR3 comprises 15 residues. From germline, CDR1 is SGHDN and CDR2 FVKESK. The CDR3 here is CASSSRTGYPGGYTF. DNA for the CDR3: TGTGCCAGCAGCTCGCGGACAGGGTACCCAGGAGGCTACACCTTC.

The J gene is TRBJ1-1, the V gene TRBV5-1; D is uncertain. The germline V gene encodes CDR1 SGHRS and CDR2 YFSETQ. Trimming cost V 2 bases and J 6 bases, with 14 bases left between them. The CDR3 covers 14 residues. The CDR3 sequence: CASSFTRGSSEAFF. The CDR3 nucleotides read TGCGCCAGCAGCTTTACGCGAGGGTCTTCTGAAGCTTTCTTT.

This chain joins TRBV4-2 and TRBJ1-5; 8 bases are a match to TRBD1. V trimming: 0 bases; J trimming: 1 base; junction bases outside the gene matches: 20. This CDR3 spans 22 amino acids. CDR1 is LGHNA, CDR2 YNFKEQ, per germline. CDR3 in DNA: TGTGCCAGCAGCCAAGAGATCCCCGTTACGTTAATGGCAGGGGGCAGCAATCAGCCCCAGCATTTT. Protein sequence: CASSQEIPVTLMAGGSNQPQHF.

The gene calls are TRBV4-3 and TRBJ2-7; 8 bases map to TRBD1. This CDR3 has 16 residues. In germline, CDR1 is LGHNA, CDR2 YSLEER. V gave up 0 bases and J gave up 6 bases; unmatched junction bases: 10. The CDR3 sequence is CASSQDFRQGASEQYF. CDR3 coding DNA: TGCGCCAGCAGCCAAGATTTCCGCCAGGGGGCGAGCGAGCAGTACTTC.

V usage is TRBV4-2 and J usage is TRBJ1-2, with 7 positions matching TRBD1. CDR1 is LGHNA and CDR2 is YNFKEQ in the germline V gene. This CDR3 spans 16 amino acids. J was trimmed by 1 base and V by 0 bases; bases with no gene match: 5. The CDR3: CASSQEGTALNYGYTF. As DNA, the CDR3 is TGTGCCAGCAGCCAAGAGGGGACAGCACTTAACTATGGCTACACCTTC.

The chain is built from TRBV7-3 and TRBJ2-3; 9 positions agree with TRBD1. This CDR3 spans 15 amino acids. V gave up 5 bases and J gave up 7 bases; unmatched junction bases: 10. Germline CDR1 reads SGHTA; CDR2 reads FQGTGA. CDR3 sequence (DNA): TGTGCCAGCAGCCGTGGGACAGGGAATACGAATACGCAGTATTTT. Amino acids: CASSRGTGNTNTQYF.

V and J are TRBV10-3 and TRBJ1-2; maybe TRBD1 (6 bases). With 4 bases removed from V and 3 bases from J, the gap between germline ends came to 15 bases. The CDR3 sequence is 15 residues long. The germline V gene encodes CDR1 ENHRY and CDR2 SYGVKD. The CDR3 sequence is CAISVGVTGDYGYTF. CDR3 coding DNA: TGTGCCATCAGTGTCGGGGTGACAGGAGACTATGGCTACACCTTC.

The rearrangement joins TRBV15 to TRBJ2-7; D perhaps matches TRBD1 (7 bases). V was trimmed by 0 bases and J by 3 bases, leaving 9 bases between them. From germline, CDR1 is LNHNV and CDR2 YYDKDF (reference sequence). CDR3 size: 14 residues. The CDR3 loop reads CATSRDRGVYEQYF. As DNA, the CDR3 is TGTGCCACCAGCAGAGACAGGGGGGTCTACGAGCAGTACTTC.

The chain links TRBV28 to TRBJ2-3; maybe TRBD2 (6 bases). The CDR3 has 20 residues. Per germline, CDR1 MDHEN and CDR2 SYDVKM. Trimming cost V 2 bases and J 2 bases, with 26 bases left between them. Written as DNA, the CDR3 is TGTGCCAGCAGTTTAGGGCCCGTGGGGAGGACTTCGTCAAACACAGATACGCAGTATTTT. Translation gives CASSLGPVGRTSSNTDTQYF.

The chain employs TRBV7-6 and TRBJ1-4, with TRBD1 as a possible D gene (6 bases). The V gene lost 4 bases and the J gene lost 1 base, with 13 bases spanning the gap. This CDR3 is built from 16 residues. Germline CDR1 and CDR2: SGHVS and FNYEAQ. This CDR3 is CASSSRGRGTNEKLFF. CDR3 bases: TGTGCCAGCAGCTCTAGGGGGAGAGGAACTAATGAAAAACTGTTTTTT.

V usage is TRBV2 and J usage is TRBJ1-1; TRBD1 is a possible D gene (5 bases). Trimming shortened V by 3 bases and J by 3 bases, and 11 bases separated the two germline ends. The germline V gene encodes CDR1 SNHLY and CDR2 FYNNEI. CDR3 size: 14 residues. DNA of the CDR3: TGTGCCAGCAGTGAGGACGGGACTTACACTGAAGCTTTCTTT. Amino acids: CASSEDGTYTEAFF.

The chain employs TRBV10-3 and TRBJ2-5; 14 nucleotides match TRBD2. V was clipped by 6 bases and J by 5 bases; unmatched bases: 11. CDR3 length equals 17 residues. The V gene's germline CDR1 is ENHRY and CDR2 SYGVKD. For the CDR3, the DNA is TGTGCCATCAGGGGACAGACTAGCGGGGGGGCTATTGAGACCCAGTACTTC. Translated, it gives CAIRGQTSGGAIETQYF.

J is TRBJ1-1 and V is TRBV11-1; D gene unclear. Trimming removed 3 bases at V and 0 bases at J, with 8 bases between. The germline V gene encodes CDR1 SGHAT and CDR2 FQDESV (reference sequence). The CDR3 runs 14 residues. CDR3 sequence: CASSFFRVNTEAFF. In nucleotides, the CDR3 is TGTGCCAGCAGCTTCTTCCGCGTGAACACTGAAGCTTTCTTT.